These 30 T cell receptor beta chains share one sample of origin, sequenced in a study of blood T cell repertoires in COVID-19. The protocol was immunoSEQ multiplex PCR, while the TCRdb copy is restricted to in-frame clones and leaves out a portion. This repertoire shows around 210,000 clones, under 85% found once; its top ten account for about 7.8%. The sequencing input was peripheral blood. The receptors come from a woman over 75 with COVID-19, enrolled during active disease.

This clone was detected only a few times. V usage is TRBV4-1 and J usage is TRBJ1-2; tentatively, D is TRBD1 (6 bases). The V gene lost 2 bases and the J gene lost 4 bases, with 14 bases spanning the gap. Germline CDR1 is MGHRA and CDR2 is YSYEKL. The CDR3 extends over 15 amino acids. The CDR3 spells CASSQRQDGAYGYTF. The CDR3 DNA reads TGCGCCAGCAGCCAAAGACAGGACGGGGCCTATGGCTACACCTTC.

Remarks on this clone: The germline gene is not matched at one end of the junction; a read error may be the cause. CDR3 in DNA: TGTGCTAGCAGCTTAGGGCGTCTAGCGGGAGGGTCAGAGACCCAGTACTTC. Translating gives CASSLGRLAGGSETQYF. The genes are TRBV7-7 and TRBJ2-5; 12 bases fit TRBD2. Germline CDR1 SSHAT, CDR2 FNYEAQ (reference sequence). The CDR3 extends over 17 amino acids.

With regard to this clone: Additional DNA sequences in this sample encode the identical CDR3. The chain recombines TRBV19 with TRBJ2-5, with 8 bases that match TRBD2. V dropped 5 bases and J dropped 1; count of bases not matched to a gene: 3. The CDR3 is made up of 14 amino acids. The germline CDR1 and CDR2 sequences are LNHDA and SQIVND (reference sequence). The CDR3 nucleotides are TGTGCCAGTAGTTTCGCGGGGGGCCAAGAGACCCAGTACTTC. Its protein is CASSFAGGQETQYF.

The gene calls are TRBV19 and TRBJ2-2, with 11 positions matching TRBD1. With V trimmed by 3 bases and J by 7 bases, 7 bases remained unmatched. Germline V gene data show CDR1 as LNHDA and CDR2 as SQIVND (reference sequence). The CDR3 totals 16 residues. The CDR3 DNA reads as TGTGCCAGTAGTATCTCGGACAGGGGGCTGAACGGGGAGCTGTTTTTT. Protein sequence: CASSISDRGLNGELFF.

CDR3: CASSYGHRNTEAFF. CDR3 bases: TGTGCCAGCAGTTACGGACACCGGAACACTGAAGCTTTCTTT. This sequence joins TRBV6-5 and TRBJ1-1; TRBD1 might be the D (5 bases). The CDR3 extends over 14 amino acids. Per germline, CDR1 MNHEY and CDR2 SVGAGI. V was clipped by 2 bases and J by 1 base, with 8 bases between them.

This chain connects TRBV9 to TRBJ2-2; tentative D call: TRBD2 (5 bases). V was trimmed by 2 bases and J by 5 bases, leaving 13 bases between them. This CDR3 has 15 amino acids. Germline values: CDR1 SGDLS, CDR2 YYNGEE. The DNA for the CDR3 is TGTGCCAGCAGCGTCAGATTAACTAGGACCGGGGAGCTGTTTTTT. This sequence encodes CASSVRLTRTGELFF.

The chain couples TRBV5-1 to TRBJ2-2; tentatively, D is TRBD1 (6 bases). Germline V gene sequence: CDR1 SGHRS, CDR2 YFSETQ. V was trimmed by 1 base and J by 3 bases, leaving 10 bases between them. The CDR3 is 15 residues long. The DNA of the CDR3 is TGCGCCAGCAGCTTGACAGGGCGAGACACCGGGGAGCTGTTTTTT. Translated, it gives CASSLTGRDTGELFF. Supplemented by reference TRBV5-1 and TRBJ2-2, the full variable domain reads KAGVTQTPRYLIKTRGQQVTLSCSPISGHRSVSWYQQTPGQGLQFLFEYFSETQRNKGNFPGRFSGRQFSNSRSEMNVSTLELGDSALYLCASSLTGRDTGELFFGEGSRLTVL.

This clone appeared a single time. This chain joins TRBV6-5 and TRBJ1-2; D perhaps matches TRBD1 (6 bases). V was pared by 8 bases and J by 5 bases, with 15 bases between. This CDR3 contains 13 residues. Per germline, CDR1 MNHEY and CDR2 SVGAGI. Written as DNA, the CDR3 is TGTGCCAGCGGAATCAACAGGGAGTATGGCTACACCTTC. Translating it yields CASGINREYGYTF.

This chain connects TRBV5-1 to TRBJ1-4, with a weak D call TRBD1 (5 bases). This CDR3 region has 16 residues. Germline V gene sequence: CDR1 SGHRS, CDR2 YFSETQ. V was cut by 0 bases and J by 7 bases, with 16 bases left in between. The CDR3 here is CASSLVQARRGEKLFF. CDR3 bases: TGCGCCAGCAGCTTGGTACAGGCTAGGAGAGGTGAAAAACTGTTTTTT.

This clone was counted a single time. The chain links TRBV3-1 (or the pseudogene TRBV3-2) to TRBJ2-7; D perhaps matches TRBD1 (5 bases). The germline CDR1 and CDR2 sequences are LGHDT and YNNKEL (reference sequence). Trimming removed 3 bases from V and 6 bases from J, with 15 bases in between. This CDR3 spans 14 amino acids. DNA for the CDR3: TGTGCCAGCAGCCATACCGCTAGGACATCCGAGCAGTACTTC. Its translation: CASSHTARTSEQYF.

This clone was observed a handful of times. The chain uses TRBV6-1 and TRBJ2-2; tentatively, D is TRBD1 (6 bases). This CDR3 comprises 15 residues. V dropped 2 bases and J dropped 2 bases, with 9 bases sitting between them. Per germline, CDR1 MNHNS and CDR2 SASEGT. DNA for the CDR3: TGTGCCAGCAGTGAATTAGGGGGAAACACCGGGGAGCTGTTTTTT. This sequence encodes CASSELGGNTGELFF.

The genes are TRBV3-1 (or the pseudogene TRBV3-2) and TRBJ2-3, with 10 positions matching TRBD2. CDR3 length equals 15 residues. CDR1 LGHDT and CDR2 YNNKEL come from the germline V gene (reference sequence). V was clipped by 1 base and J by 13 bases; unmatched bases: 11. The CDR3 DNA reads as TGTGCCAGCAGCCAAGCGGTGGGGAGCGGGAGGGACGAGTATTTT. It specifies CASSQAVGSGRDEYF.

This clone was counted between two and nine times. The V gene is TRBV2, the J gene TRBJ2-5; TRBD1 aligns across 11 bases. CDR3 length: 16 residues. Trimming at V came to 4 bases and at J to 5 bases, leaving 9 bases not matched to a gene. CDR1 is SNHLY, CDR2 FYNNEI, per germline. CDR3 amino acids: CASSARTGGGKETQYF. The CDR3 nucleotides are TGTGCCAGCAGTGCTCGGACAGGGGGCGGCAAGGAGACCCAGTACTTC.

The chain joins TRBV12-5 to TRBJ1-6; possibly TRBD1 for D (6 bases). Germline CDR1 and CDR2: LGHNT and FRNRAP. The CDR3 has 14 residues. V gave up 5 bases and J gave up 9 bases, with 14 bases separating them. The CDR3 coding sequence is TGTGCTAGTGGTAAAGGACAGTTCCCTTCACCCCTCCACTTT. Its protein is CASGKGQFPSPLHF. The full variable domain, with the rest looked up from reference TRBV12-5 and TRBJ1-6, is DARVTQTPRHKVTEMGQEVTMRCQPILGHNTVFWYRQTMMQGLELLAYFRNRAPLDDSGMPKDRFSAEMPDATLATLKIQPSEPRDSAVYFCASGKGQFPSPLHFGNGTRLTVT.

This clone was seen only a few times. The CDR3 sequence is CASSQEYGYTF. CDR3 bases: TGTGCCAGCAGTCAGGAGTATGGCTACACCTTC. The rearrangement joins TRBV6-6 to TRBJ1-2; D gene uncertain. The germline CDR1 and CDR2 sequences are MNHNY and SVGAGI (reference sequence). The CDR3 covers 11 residues. Trimming took 5 bases from V and 5 from J, leaving 6 bases between them.

V is TRBV9 and J is TRBJ2-5; the D gene is possibly TRBD2 (5 bases). Germline V gives CDR1 SGDLS, CDR2 YYNGEE. Trimming shortened V by 4 bases and J by 3 bases, and 16 bases separated the two germline ends. This CDR3 contains 15 residues. CDR3 sequence (DNA): TGTGCCAGCAGCCTAGTCTCCGGGAACAAAGAGACCCAGTACTTC. Its protein product is CASSLVSGNKETQYF.

The rearrangement joins TRBV5-1 to TRBJ1-2; D remains ambiguous. The germline V and J ends were trimmed by 0 bases and 5 bases, with 17 bases remaining between them. The V gene's germline CDR1 is SGHRS and CDR2 YFSETQ. The CDR3 covers 16 residues. The chain's CDR3 is CASSLGSSGPGYGYTF. CDR3 bases: TGCGCCAGCAGCTTGGGTTCTTCAGGCCCTGGGTATGGCTACACCTTC.

In its sample, this clone was seen once. The CDR3 sequence: CASSQVGGIQYF. The CDR3 DNA sequence: TGCGCCAGCAGCCAAGTCGGGGGCATTCAGTACTTC. This chain connects TRBV4-1 to TRBJ2-4; weak D call: TRBD2 (6 bases). This CDR3 has 12 residues. CDR1 and CDR2 (germline): MGHRA, YSYEKL. Trimming removed 1 base at V and 9 bases at J, with 7 bases between.

This sequence joins TRBV19 and TRBJ1-1; D gene uncertain. Trimming cost V 5 bases and J 1 base, with 11 bases left between them. Germline loops: CDR1 LNHDA, CDR2 SQIVND (reference sequence). This CDR3 contains 14 residues. The CDR3 DNA sequence: TGTGCCAGTAGTCCGTCGGCAGGGAACACTGAAGCTTTCTTT. Protein: CASSPSAGNTEAFF.

This chain uses TRBV6-5 with TRBJ1-1, with D perhaps matching TRBD1 (5 bases). V was trimmed by 7 bases and J by 0 bases, leaving 15 bases between them. This CDR3 is built from 15 residues. The germline CDR1 and CDR2 sequences are MNHEY and SVGAGI. Written as DNA, the CDR3 is TGTGCCAGCAACCACAGGACACTAATGAACACTGAAGCTTTCTTT. It encodes CASNHRTLMNTEAFF.

The chain recombines TRBV5-4 with TRBJ1-6; TRBD1 agrees at 8 bases. J gave up 9 bases and V 6 bases, and 8 bases lay outside the gene matches. CDR3 length: 14 residues. Germline CDR1 and CDR2: SGHNT and YYREEE (reference sequence). The CDR3 protein is CASTAGGSSSPLHF. The DNA for the CDR3 is TGTGCCAGCACCGCAGGGGGCTCCTCTTCACCCCTCCACTTT.

The chain combines TRBV19 with TRBJ1-2; D uncertain. This CDR3 comprises 13 residues. V gave up 6 bases and J gave up 7 bases, with 15 bases separating them. Germline CDR1 LNHDA, CDR2 SQIVND (reference sequence). The CDR3 reads CASSTLGRPGYTF. DNA of the CDR3: TGTGCCAGTAGCACCCTAGGGAGGCCTGGCTACACCTTC.

The gene calls are TRBV5-1 and TRBJ1-1; tentative D call: TRBD1 (6 bases). Per the germline V gene, CDR1 is SGHRS and CDR2 is YFSETQ. V was trimmed by 7 bases and J by 1 base, leaving 14 bases between them. The CDR3 spans 14 residues. CDR3 amino acids: CASPFQTGNTEAFF. In nucleotides, the CDR3 is TGCGCCAGCCCGTTCCAGACAGGGAACACTGAAGCTTTCTTT.

This rearrangement joins TRBV10-1 to TRBJ2-2, with TRBD1 as a possible D gene (6 bases). CDR3 length: 15 residues. Germline lookup yields CDR1 WNHNN and CDR2 SYGVQD (reference sequence). V lost 4 bases and J 7 bases, leaving 16 bases between the germline ends. The CDR3 spells CASSGRTGHGGELFF. The CDR3 DNA reads TGCGCCAGCAGTGGGCGGACGGGACACGGCGGGGAGCTGTTTTTT.

The chain combines TRBV5-4 with TRBJ1-1, with unresolved D. CDR1 is SGHNT and CDR2 is YYREEE in the germline V gene (reference sequence). This CDR3 is 14 amino acids long. V was clipped by 4 bases and J by 3 bases, with 13 bases between them. CDR3 bases: TGTGCCAGCAGCCCCTCTGGGCTGGACACTGAAGCTTTCTTT. This sequence encodes CASSPSGLDTEAFF.

This clone turned up a few times. The chain uses TRBV18 and TRBJ2-7, with 7 bases matching TRBD2. The CDR3 is made up of 14 amino acids. V shed 0 bases, J shed 7 bases, and the junction held 6 bases outside the gene matches. Germline V gives CDR1 KGHSH, CDR2 LQKENI. The CDR3 reads CASSPPGGIVEQYF. The CDR3 DNA is TGTGCCAGCTCACCACCCGGGGGGATAGTGGAGCAGTACTTC.

The chain joins TRBV3-1 (or the pseudogene TRBV3-2) to TRBJ1-3, with D possibly matching TRBD1 (6 bases). Germline CDR1 reads LGHDT; CDR2 reads YNNKEL (reference sequence). This CDR3 spans 16 amino acids. The ends were cut back, 5 bases at V and 0 bases at J, with 14 bases in the middle. The chain's CDR3 is CASSSRGTHSGNTIYF. CDR3 nucleotide sequence: TGTGCCAGCAGCTCCAGGGGAACCCACTCTGGAAACACCATATATTTT.

This sequence joins TRBV29-1 and TRBJ1-2, with 10 bases matching TRBD1. The germline V gene encodes CDR1 SQVTM and CDR2 ANQGSEA. The length of the CDR3 is 12 residues. V was pared by 4 bases and J by 5 bases, with 1 base of the junction left unmatched. The CDR3 region has the DNA TGCAGCGTTGGGACAGGGGGATATGGCTACACCTTC. Its protein product is CSVGTGGYGYTF. The entire variable domain, with the rest obtained from reference TRBV29-1 and TRBJ1-2, is as follows: SAVISQKPSRDICQRGTSLTIQCQVDSQVTMMFWYRQQPGQSLTLIATANQGSEATYESGFVIDKFPISRPNLTFSTLTVSNMSPEDSSIYLCSVGTGGYGYTFGSGTRLTVV.

The chain combines TRBV12-5 with TRBJ1-5; the match to TRBD1 covers 10 bases. The germline V gene encodes CDR1 LGHNT and CDR2 FRNRAP. Unmatched junction bases numbered 3, after V lost 5 bases and J lost 5 bases. The CDR3 is made up of 14 amino acids. CDR3 coding DNA: TGTGCTAGTGGTCGGACAGGGGGATATCAGCCCCAGCATTTT. Translation: CASGRTGGYQPQHF.

This clone occurred once. The gene calls are TRBV29-1 and TRBJ2-2, with 8 bases identical to TRBD2. The CDR3 is made up of 15 amino acids. Germline CDR1 SQVTM, CDR2 ANQGSEA. V was pared by 4 bases and J by 0 bases, with 4 bases of the junction left unmatched. The CDR3 here is CSVGRGATNTGELFF. CDR3 nucleotides: TGCAGCGTTGGGCGGGGGGCCACGAACACCGGGGAGCTGTTTTTT.